One and the same sample provided the 8 T cell receptor beta chains below, sequenced in a study of identical twins. TCRdb itself ran the 5' RACE reads through MiXCR, one entry per CDR3 protein. The repertoire holds around 530,000 distinct CDR3 sequences, with roughly 15% as singletons. These data were also filed under a second study, of yellow fever vaccine responses in identical twins.

The sequenced sample consisted of CD4+ T cells sorted from blood. These receptor sequences come from a woman between 18 and 29 years old in good health.

This clonotype has only a few counts. This rearrangement joins TRBV5-1 to TRBJ2-7, with D perhaps matching TRBD2 (6 bases). V was trimmed by 2 bases and J by 7 bases, leaving 10 bases between them. This CDR3 region has 12 residues. CDR1 is SGHRS, CDR2 YFSETQ, per germline. The CDR3 bases are TGCGCCAGCAGCTTTGGGGAGGAGGAGCAGTACTTC. Encoded protein: CASSFGEEEQYF.

This clonotype appeared a single time. This chain connects TRBV12-3 or TRBV12-4 to TRBJ2-3; TRBD1 aligns across 7 bases. The CDR3 covers 16 residues. The ends lost 6 bases at V and 1 base at J; junction bases unmatched: 10. The CDR3 DNA reads as TGTGCCAGCAGCTGGGGGCCAGGGGGAGGCACAGATACGCAGTATTTT. The encoded protein is CASSWGPGGGTDTQYF.

The chain uses TRBV28 and TRBJ2-3, with D tentatively TRBD1 or TRBD2 (5 bases each). Per germline, CDR1 MDHEN and CDR2 SYDVKM. Trimming stripped 2 bases from V and 6 bases from J, with 12 bases between. The CDR3 loop spans 14 amino acids. The CDR3: CASSLRSGRDTQYF. The CDR3 DNA reads TGTGCCAGCAGTTTAAGGTCGGGACGGGATACGCAGTATTTT.

The chain carries TRBV11-2 and TRBJ1-2, with TRBD1 as a possible D gene (5 bases). Trimming cost V 5 bases and J 5 bases, with 18 bases left between them. CDR1 is SGHAT, CDR2 FQNNGV, per germline. This CDR3 is 15 amino acids long. This chain's CDR3 is CASSPDPGGAYGYTF. The CDR3 nucleotides are TGTGCCAGCAGCCCCGATCCGGGGGGAGCTTATGGCTACACCTTC. The full variable domain, completed using reference TRBV11-2 and TRBJ1-2, is EAGVAQSPRYKIIEKRQSVAFWCNPISGHATLYWYQQILGQGPKLLIQFQNNGVVDDSQLPKDRFSAERLKGVDSTLKIQPAKLEDSAVYLCASSPDPGGAYGYTFGSGTRLTVV.

This clonotype was seen more than once but under ten times. CDR3 in amino acids: CATSGTLAGENEQYF. As DNA, the CDR3 is TGTGCCACCAGCGGAACCTTAGCGGGAGAAAACGAGCAGTACTTC. The chain links TRBV15 to TRBJ2-7; 9 bases match TRBD2. V gave up 5 bases and J gave up 5 bases; unmatched junction bases: 10. This CDR3 has 15 amino acids. Germline assignment: CDR1 LNHNV and CDR2 YYDKDF (reference sequence).

The V call is TRBV11-3, the J call TRBJ2-2; 9 bases agree with TRBD1. This CDR3 has 15 amino acids. The V gene end was trimmed by 9 bases and the J gene end by 2 bases; junction bases not matched to a gene: 7. Germline V gives CDR1 SGHNT, CDR2 YENEEA. CDR3 loop: CASGPGQGNTGELFF. CDR3 bases: TGTGCCAGTGGCCCGGGACAGGGAAACACCGGGGAGCTGTTTTTT.

In nucleotides, the CDR3 is TGTGCCAGCAAGGGATGGGTAGCGGGAGGAGATACGCAGTATTTT. Its translation is CASKGWVAGGDTQYF. The chain couples TRBV6-5 to TRBJ2-3; TRBD2 agrees at 10 bases. V shed 7 bases and J 5 bases; nucleotides not matched to a gene: 9. The CDR3 runs to 15 residues. From germline, CDR1 is MNHEY and CDR2 SVGAGI.

The chain is built from TRBV7-8 and TRBJ2-5, with D unresolved. The V end lost 6 bases, the J end lost 5 bases, and 7 bases lay between the germline ends. There are 11 residues in the CDR3. Germline CDR1 reads SGHVS; CDR2 reads FQNEAQ. CDR3 amino acids: CASRFHETQYF. The CDR3 nucleotides read TGTGCCAGCAGGTTTCACGAGACCCAGTACTTC.